This T cell receptor (beta chain) was identified during a study of blood T cell repertoires in COVID-19. As for the study in general: Italy, Spain and the United States were the sources of the convalescent and acute COVID-19 samples. The cDNA or gDNA used as material had been derived from T cells, B-cell-depleted T cells, or PBMCs.

As originally analysed: Estimated nucleated cell counts came from reference gene primer amplification. TCRdb keeps only in-frame clones here, not all; method: immunoSEQ multiplex PCR. V, J and clone size reflect that table, while D and trimming were determined from the DNA. Seen here are fewer than 350,000 clones, roughly 90% observed once, and the top ten hold 9.4%. CDR3 length equals 14 residues. The germline CDR1 and CDR2 sequences are MGHRA and YSYEKL. Trimming pared 2 bases from V and 5 bases from J, leaving 11 bases between. This clone was detected ten times or more. The sample comprised peripheral blood. This chain uses TRBV4-1 with TRBJ2-3; TRBD2 might be the D (6 bases). The receptor was derived from a man aged 18-30 years with active or convalescent COVID-19. The DNA of the CDR3 is TGCGCCAGCAGCCAAAAAAGACTAGAAGATACGCAGTATTTT. Amino acid sequence: CASSQKRLEDTQYF.